These 26 T cell receptor beta chains were all obtained from the same sample, sequenced in a study of blood T cell repertoires in COVID-19. Sequencing used immunoSEQ multiplex PCR; TCRdb keeps in-frame clones, though not all of them. The sample includes about 39,000 clones, 85% to 90% of them seen just once. Sequenced sample: peripheral blood. Every receptor here comes from a man between 60 and 75 years old with acute or convalescent COVID-19.

This clone was seen a single time. The chain has TRBV5-1 and TRBJ2-3, with 8 nucleotides matching TRBD2. The junction had 2 bases not matched to a gene; V was cut back by 0 bases and J by 2 bases. CDR3 length equals 15 residues. Germline CDR1 and CDR2: SGHRS and YFSETQ. CDR3 residues: CASSLGSGDTDTQYF. The CDR3 DNA sequence: TGCGCCAGCAGCTTGGGTAGCGGGGACACAGATACGCAGTATTTT.

This chain connects TRBV6-5 to TRBJ1-3; possible D gene TRBD1, 6 bases. Germline-derived CDR1 and CDR2 are MNHEY and SVGAGI. This CDR3 has 13 amino acids. V shed 6 bases and J shed 5 bases, with 11 bases lying between them. CDR3 DNA sequence: TGTGCCAGCAGGGCACAGGGAAGAAACACCATATATTTT. Its translation is CASRAQGRNTIYF.

The J gene is TRBJ2-1, the V gene TRBV5-1; TRBD2 matches at 11 bases. CDR1 and CDR2 (germline): SGHRS, YFSETQ. The V and J ends lost 3 bases and 7 bases, in that order; junction bases with no gene match: 6. CDR3 size: 15 residues. The CDR3 here is CASSSVAGGPNEQFF. Here the CDR3 DNA reads TGCGCCAGCAGCTCCGTAGCGGGAGGGCCGAATGAGCAGTTCTTC. Together with reference TRBV5-1 and TRBJ2-1, the CDR3 gives the full variable domain: KAGVTQTPRYLIKTRGQQVTLSCSPISGHRSVSWYQQTPGQGLQFLFEYFSETQRNKGNFPGRFSGRQFSNSRSEMNVSTLELGDSALYLCASSSVAGGPNEQFFGPGTRLTVL.

The gene calls are TRBV21-1 and TRBJ2-3; the D call TRBD1 from the table was never checked on the DNA. TRBV21-1 is recorded as a pseudogene. This CDR3 comprises 14 residues. The CDR3 sequence is CASISVGGPDTQYF. The CDR3 DNA sequence: TGTGCCAGCATATCCGTAGGGGGCCCAGATACGCAGTATTTT.

The rearrangement joins TRBV7-8 to TRBJ2-3, with 7 bases matching TRBD2. This CDR3 is built from 15 residues. V shed 5 bases, J shed 1 base, and the junction held 6 bases outside the gene matches. Looked up from germline, CDR1 is SGHVS and CDR2 is FQNEAQ. The CDR3 sequence: CASSRSGWGTDTQYF. CDR3 nucleotide sequence: TGTGCCAGCAGCCGTAGCGGGTGGGGCACAGATACGCAGTATTTT. Full variable domain (remainder filled in from reference TRBV7-8 and TRBJ2-3): GAGVSQSPRYKVAKRGQDVALRCDPISGHVSLFWYQQALGQGPEFLTYFQNEAQLDKSGLPSDRFFAERPEGSVSTLKIQRTQQEDSAVYLCASSRSGWGTDTQYFGPGTRLTVL.

V and J are TRBV18 and TRBJ2-3; TRBD2 matches 10 bases. J was trimmed by 0 bases and V by 0 bases; bases with no gene match: 12. Germline CDR1 reads KGHSH; CDR2 reads LQKENI. This CDR3 contains 20 residues. Written as DNA, the CDR3 is TGTGCCAGCTCACCACCCCCGCTTAGCGGGAGGTCCCCTAGCACAGATACGCAGTATTTT. Its protein product is CASSPPPLSGRSPSTDTQYF.

The chain carries TRBV29-1 and TRBJ2-7; TRBD1 agrees at 10 bases. Germline V CDR1 and CDR2: SQVTM, ANQGSEA. V gave up 5 bases and J gave up 2 bases; unmatched junction bases: 3. There are 13 residues in the CDR3. CDR3 DNA sequence: TGCAGCGTTCTGGGACAGGGGACCTACGAGCAGTACTTC. Protein: CSVLGQGTYEQYF.

The V gene is TRBV15, the J gene TRBJ2-7; 8 nucleotides match TRBD1. Germline assignment: CDR1 LNHNV and CDR2 YYDKDF (reference sequence). The CDR3 covers 16 residues. V lost 0 bases and J lost 3; bases outside the gene matches: 7. The CDR3 loop reads CATSRDTGGIGYEQYF. CDR3 DNA: TGTGCCACCAGCAGAGATACAGGGGGTATCGGCTACGAGCAGTACTTC.

The chain carries TRBV10-2 and TRBJ1-5; 9 bases align to TRBD1. V shed 5 bases and J 0 bases; nucleotides not matched to a gene: 2. The CDR3 is 15 residues long. Germline V gene data show CDR1 as WSHSY and CDR2 as SAAADI. In DNA, the CDR3 is TGCGCCAGCAGTAGACAGGGGGATAGCAATCAGCCCCAGCATTTT. Translating gives CASSRQGDSNQPQHF.

The CDR3 sequence is CASSLWGVYTGTGVLKNTEAFF. For the CDR3, the DNA is TGTGCCAGCAGTTTATGGGGGGTCTATACCGGGACAGGGGTCTTAAAGAACACTGAAGCTTTCTTT. The chain has TRBV27 and TRBJ1-1; 10 bases are a match to TRBD1. From germline, CDR1 is MNHEY and CDR2 SMNVEV (reference sequence). CDR3 size: 22 residues. Trimming at V came to 1 base and at J to 1 base, leaving 21 bases not matched to a gene.

The chain uses TRBV3-1 (or the pseudogene TRBV3-2) and TRBJ2-2; 13 nucleotides align to TRBD2. J gave up 8 bases and V 1 base, and 4 bases lay outside the gene matches. Germline V lookup: CDR1 LGHDT, CDR2 YNNKEL (reference sequence). This CDR3 has 16 residues. Here the CDR3 DNA reads TGTGCCAGCAGCCAAGGGACTAGCGGGAGCTTTGGGGAGCTGTTTTTT. Its protein product is CASSQGTSGSFGELFF.

The chain links TRBV5-6 to TRBJ2-1, with TRBD1 matching 10 bases. CDR1 is SGHDT and CDR2 is YYEEEE in the germline V gene. The ends lost 0 bases at V and 3 bases at J; junction bases unmatched: 3. The CDR3 extends over 16 amino acids. Written as DNA, the CDR3 is TGTGCCAGCAGCTTGGCCGGGACAGGGGTCTACAATGAGCAGTTCTTC. Its protein is CASSLAGTGVYNEQFF.

V usage is TRBV7-2 and J usage is TRBJ2-3; 7 bases are shared with TRBD2. The CDR3 consists of 15 residues. Germline V lookup: CDR1 SGHTA, CDR2 FQGNSA. The trim removed 3 bases at V and 10 bases at J, leaving 13 bases unmatched. The CDR3 region has the DNA TGTGCCAGCAGCTTGGTTTTCGGCGGGAGCCAAGCGCAGTATTTT. The encoded protein is CASSLVFGGSQAQYF.

The CDR3 is CSVLHAGGYGYTF. The CDR3 DNA follows: TGCAGCGTTCTTCATGCGGGAGGATATGGCTACACCTTC. The chain links TRBV29-1 to TRBJ1-2; D unclear. V gave up 5 bases and J gave up 5 bases, with 15 bases separating them. CDR1 is SQVTM, CDR2 ANQGSEA, per germline. CDR3 size: 13 residues.

This chain uses TRBV19 with TRBJ2-5, with D possibly matching TRBD2 (6 bases). Trimming stripped 3 bases from V and 5 bases from J, with 13 bases between. Germline V gene sequence: CDR1 LNHDA, CDR2 SQIVND (reference sequence). The CDR3 is made up of 14 amino acids. DNA for the CDR3: TGTGCCAGTAGTATCCGGGAGAACAGTGAGACCCAGTACTTC. Its translation: CASSIRENSETQYF.

J is TRBJ2-1 and V is TRBV11-3; D is perhaps TRBD2 (6 bases). The germline CDR1 and CDR2 sequences are SGHNT and YENEEA. V lost 5 bases and J lost 0, with 11 bases in between. The CDR3 contains 15 residues. In DNA, the CDR3 is TGTGCCAGCAGCCCGGACGGGAGCTCCTACAATGAGCAGTTCTTC. Its translation: CASSPDGSSYNEQFF.

This chain joins TRBV5-1 and TRBJ1-3; D call uncertain. V lost 1 base and J lost 0, with 14 bases in between. Germline loops: CDR1 SGHRS, CDR2 YFSETQ. This CDR3 spans 17 amino acids. The CDR3 region is CASSLTHQEDSGNTIYF. Here the CDR3 DNA reads TGCGCCAGCAGCTTGACACACCAAGAAGACTCTGGAAACACCATATATTTT.

The chain uses TRBV5-1 and TRBJ2-3, with TRBD2 matching over 12 bases. This CDR3 comprises 16 residues. Trimming cost V 1 base and J 3 bases; bases outside gene matches: 3. Looked up from germline, CDR1 is SGHRS and CDR2 is YFSETQ. The chain's CDR3 is CASSLTSGGPTDTQYF. CDR3 DNA: TGCGCCAGCAGCTTGACTAGCGGGGGGCCGACAGATACGCAGTATTTT.

The chain employs TRBV9 and TRBJ2-3, with 12 bases lining up with TRBD2. The ends lost 0 bases at V and 3 bases at J; junction bases unmatched: 5. There are 17 residues in the CDR3. CDR1 is SGDLS and CDR2 is YYNGEE in the germline V gene. The CDR3 loop is CASSVGSSGGVTDTQYF. Written as DNA, the CDR3 is TGTGCCAGCAGCGTAGGGTCTAGCGGGGGGGTTACAGATACGCAGTATTTT.

The V call is TRBV19, the J call TRBJ2-6; TRBD1 is a possible D gene (6 bases). The CDR3 has 15 amino acids. Looked up from germline, CDR1 is LNHDA and CDR2 is SQIVND (reference sequence). V gave up 9 bases and J gave up 0 bases, with 12 bases separating them. The CDR3 protein is CASRDRSSGANVLTF. The CDR3 DNA reads as TGTGCCAGCCGAGACAGGAGCTCTGGGGCCAACGTCCTGACTTTC. Supplemented by reference TRBV19 and TRBJ2-6, the full variable domain reads DGGITQSPKYLFRKEGQNVTLSCEQNLNHDAMYWYRQDPGQGLRLIYYSQIVNDFQKGDIAEGYSVSREKKESFPLTVTSAQKNPTAFYLCASRDRSSGANVLTFGAGSRLTVL.

V is TRBV9 and J is TRBJ1-1; the D is unclear. CDR3 length: 14 residues. Germline V CDR1 and CDR2: SGDLS, YYNGEE. Trimming took off 3 bases at V and 1 base at J, with 10 bases between the two ends. The CDR3 region is CASSAQARNTEAFF. CDR3 DNA: TGTGCCAGCAGCGCCCAGGCTCGGAACACTGAAGCTTTCTTT.

This clone was seen only once. The chain uses TRBV27 and TRBJ1-4; weak D call: TRBD1 (6 bases). V was shortened by 5 bases and J by 7 bases, with 17 bases between the two germline ends. Germline lookup yields CDR1 MNHEY and CDR2 SMNVEV (reference sequence). The CDR3 contains 15 residues. As DNA, the CDR3 is TGTGCCAGCAGTGTGAACAGGGTGGAGGTTGAAAAACTGTTTTTT. This codes for CASSVNRVEVEKLFF.

The chain couples TRBV2 to TRBJ2-7; unclear D gene. Germline CDR1 and CDR2: SNHLY and FYNNEI. Trimming took 6 bases from V and 5 from J, leaving 17 bases between them. This CDR3 comprises 14 residues. The chain's CDR3 is CASRPTRLGDEQYF. DNA of the CDR3: TGTGCCAGCAGACCGACCCGACTTGGAGACGAGCAGTACTTC.

The chain joins TRBV11-2 to TRBJ2-3; 7 nucleotides agree with TRBD2. V was clipped by 0 bases and J by 0 bases; unmatched bases: 3. This CDR3 has 16 residues. Germline CDR1 SGHAT, CDR2 FQNNGV. For the CDR3, the DNA is TGTGCCAGCAGCTTAGAGGGGCGGGAGAGCACAGATACGCAGTATTTT. Translating it yields CASSLEGRESTDTQYF.

This clone is a singleton in its sample. The rearrangement uses TRBV7-9 and TRBJ2-5, with 7 bases identical to TRBD2. Germline lookup yields CDR1 SEHNR and CDR2 FQNEAQ (reference sequence). V trimming: 11 bases; J trimming: 4 bases; junction bases outside the gene matches: 10. This CDR3 is 13 amino acids long. CDR3 residues: CALSRGEGETQYF. Written as DNA, the CDR3 is TGTGCCTTGAGCCGGGGGGAAGGAGAGACCCAGTACTTC.

V is TRBV5-4 and J is TRBJ2-3; 9 positions agree with TRBD1. Germline lookup yields CDR1 SGHNT and CDR2 YYREEE (reference sequence). The CDR3 runs to 15 residues. V was pared by 4 bases and J by 2 bases, with 5 bases of the junction left unmatched. CDR3 loop: CASSTGTGNTDTQYF. CDR3 sequence (DNA): TGTGCCAGCAGCACCGGGACAGGGAACACAGATACGCAGTATTTT.